Listed below are T cell receptor beta chains from one sample, sequenced in a study of shared clonotypes between healthy human individuals. TCRdb keeps only in-frame clones here, not all; method: immunoSEQ multiplex PCR. The sample has about 800,000 clones; 96% are singletons. The sample consisted of naive CD8+ T cells sorted from blood. Source of these receptors: a young man in good health. CDR3s leave out the opening cysteine and the closing phenylalanine or tryptophan. D genes are given only for firm matches. Only part of the rows carry a size: once, few, many, or a class if the clone is expanded.

j_call,clone_size,v_call,d_call,cdr3_aa
TRBJ2-7,NA,TRBV7-9,TRBD1,ASSSSPGTGDLRAH
TRBJ2-1,NA,TRBV29-1,NA,SVAPTGYYNEQF
TRBJ2-3,NA,TRBV5-8,NA,ASSLVTVDTQY
TRBJ2-3,NA,TRBV28,TRBD2,ASSTFRTSGSEGTDTQY
TRBJ2-1,NA,TRBV7-9,NA,ASSPRVVGEQF
TRBJ1-3,NA,TRBV2,TRBD1,ASSEGTGSGNTIY
TRBJ2-7,NA,TRBV2,TRBD2,ASNVAGGPDEQY
TRBJ2-1,NA,TRBV5-6,TRBD2,ASHGSGSYYNEQF
TRBJ2-7,NA,TRBV21-1,NA,ASSKIRDRGHEQY
TRBJ2-1,NA,TRBV27,TRBD2,ASSLSPSGRNEQF
TRBJ2-3,once,TRBV4-3,TRBD2,ASSRERDQLITDTQY
TRBJ2-1,NA,TRBV21-1,NA,ASITLGGQANRGSYNEQF
TRBJ2-3,NA,TRBV27,NA,ASSLLATSTDTQY
TRBJ1-5,NA,TRBV7-9,NA,ASSTTPGAQH
TRBJ1-2,once,TRBV5-1,NA,ASSLETDWNYGYT
TRBJ2-7,NA,TRBV18,TRBD1,ASSPPTGGSSYEQY
TRBJ2-5,NA,TRBV30,TRBD2,AWSQTSGKETQY
TRBJ1-1,NA,TRBV10-3,TRBD1,AISDPGGETEAF
TRBJ2-1,NA,TRBV2,NA,ASSDLTTRLYNEQF
TRBJ2-3,NA,TRBV7-8,TRBD2,ASSLVQREGPVPNFIDTQY
TRBJ2-2,NA,TRBV5-5,NA,ASSLRPPGELF
TRBJ1-5,NA,TRBV2,NA,ASYEGQSGNQPQH
TRBJ2-7,NA,TRBV27,NA,ASSLSLIYEQY
TRBJ2-1,NA,TRBV5-1,TRBD1,ASSDRTGYNEQF
TRBJ2-1,NA,TRBV9,NA,ASSVAGLYNEQF
TRBJ2-2,NA,TRBV7-9,NA,ASSPPAGTGELF
TRBJ2-1,NA,TRBV5-5,TRBD2,ASSTGTGGLYNEQF
TRBJ2-7,NA,TRBV18,NA,ASSHTEVPLYEQY
TRBJ2-2,NA,TRBV6-5,NA,ASSSTGELF
TRBJ1-5,NA,TRBV6-5,TRBD1,ASSWGQGYQPQH
TRBJ2-7,NA,TRBV27,NA,ASSLGGPGYEQY
TRBJ2-7,NA,TRBV10-3,NA,AINEADTYEQY
TRBJ2-2,NA,TRBV6-1,NA,ASSDGGASGRVDKTGELF
TRBJ1-1,NA,TRBV28,NA,ASSILQGNTEAF
TRBJ2-4,NA,TRBV28,NA,ASSFRTARAKNIQY
TRBJ2-1,NA,TRBV4-1,NA,ASSHPTNYNEQF
TRBJ2-1,NA,TRBV6-5,NA,ASSYAPGTSFGEQF
TRBJ1-1,NA,TRBV2,NA,ATHLNTEAF
TRBJ2-7,NA,TRBV11-2,NA,ASSSGQTYEQY
TRBJ2-3,NA,TRBV27,NA,ASSSNPGRDTQY
TRBJ1-5,NA,TRBV19,NA,ASSRVGQGGGGNQPQH
TRBJ1-5,NA,TRBV19,NA,ASSRTDYSNQPQH
TRBJ1-4,NA,TRBV5-6,NA,ASSSTGGVEKLF
TRBJ2-1,NA,TRBV28,TRBD1,ASAQGVEQF
TRBJ2-1,NA,TRBV25-1,TRBD1,ASRTGSHNEQF
TRBJ2-2,NA,TRBV7-9,NA,ASSVSRGASGLTGELF
TRBJ1-2,NA,TRBV25-1,NA,ASSAGVYGYT
TRBJ1-1,NA,TRBV9,NA,ASSVEPVTGHTEAF
TRBJ2-1,NA,TRBV6-1,TRBD1,SQTGVGNEQF
TRBJ2-5,few,TRBV6-5,TRBD2,ASSYAGGYQETQY
TRBJ2-7,NA,TRBV6-1,TRBD2,ASSEFSGSSYEQY
TRBJ2-1,NA,TRBV7-9,TRBD2,ASSLISGSGNEQF
TRBJ2-2,once,TRBV19,NA,ASISDTGELF
TRBJ1-5,NA,TRBV7-6,NA,ASSPDGAQPQH
TRBJ2-7,NA,TRBV11-2,TRBD2,ASSLVGLAYEQY
TRBJ1-5,NA,TRBV6-1,NA,ASSERQAINQPQH
TRBJ2-1,NA,TRBV6-5,TRBD2,ASRLGAGLHNEQF
TRBJ2-7,NA,TRBV7-9,TRBD1,ASSSTGGSDEQY
TRBJ2-7,NA,TRBV27,TRBD1,ASRDSPALEQY
TRBJ2-1,NA,TRBV27,NA,ASSLGGSSYNEQF